The next 4 T cell receptor beta chains were all read from a single sample in a study of blood T cell repertoires in COVID-19 (dated by TCRdb to 2019 to 2021). The library was built by means of the immunoSEQ multiplex PCR assay. What TCRdb holds here is the immuneACCESS table cut down to in-frame rearrangements. Part of the clones is not present; checked against another copy, under half of the missing clones reflect an unresolved V gene, and the others are unexplained. This sample holds 300,000 or so clones; 85% to 90% were observed only once. 3% to 4.5% of the sample goes to the ten largest clones. Sequenced: peripheral blood. The receptors were sampled from a woman aged 40 to 50 with acute or convalescent COVID-19.

The chain is built from TRBV29-1 and TRBJ1-2, with TRBD1 matching over 7 bases. The germline V gene has CDR1 SQVTM and CDR2 ANQGSEA. V gave up 5 bases and J gave up 4 bases; unmatched junction bases: 10. The CDR3 spans 14 residues. CDR3 coding DNA: TGCAGCGTTAGAACAGGGGCGCGGGTCTATGGCTACACCTTC. Translating gives CSVRTGARVYGYTF.

The rearrangement uses TRBV9 and TRBJ1-3, with TRBD1 matching over 8 bases. The CDR3 totals 15 residues. V shed 4 bases, J shed 6 bases, and the junction held 9 bases outside the gene matches. Germline V gene data show CDR1 as SGDLS and CDR2 as YYNGEE. The CDR3 DNA is TGTGCCAGCAGCTTCGGGACAGGCGTTGAAAACACCATATATTTT. Translated: CASSFGTGVENTIYF.

This chain joins TRBV11-2 and TRBJ1-2, with 10 positions matching TRBD1. Trimming removed 2 bases from V and 7 bases from J; junction bases left unmatched: 10. The V gene's germline CDR1 is SGHAT and CDR2 FQNNGV. CDR3 length equals 16 residues. The CDR3 DNA reads as TGTGCCAGCAGCTTAACGGACAGGGGGAGAAAGGGTGGCTACACCTTC. As protein: CASSLTDRGRKGGYTF.

V and J are TRBV14 and TRBJ1-1, with 7 positions matching TRBD1. From germline, CDR1 is SGHDN and CDR2 FVKESK. V was clipped by 3 bases and J by 9 bases; unmatched bases: 10. The CDR3 loop spans 14 amino acids. In nucleotides, the CDR3 is TGTGCCAGCAGCCAGGACCTCGGGACAGCAAAAGCTTTCTTT. Its translation: CASSQDLGTAKAFF.